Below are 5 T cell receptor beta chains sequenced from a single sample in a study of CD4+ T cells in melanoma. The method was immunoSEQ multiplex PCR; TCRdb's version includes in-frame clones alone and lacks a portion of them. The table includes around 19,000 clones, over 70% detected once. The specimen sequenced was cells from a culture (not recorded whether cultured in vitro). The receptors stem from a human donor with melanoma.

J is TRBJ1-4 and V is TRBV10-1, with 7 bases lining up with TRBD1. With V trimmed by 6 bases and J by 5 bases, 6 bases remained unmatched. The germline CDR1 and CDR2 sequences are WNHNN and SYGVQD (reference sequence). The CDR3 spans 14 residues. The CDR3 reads CASRRQGENEKLFF. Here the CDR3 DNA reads TGCGCCAGCAGGAGACAGGGCGAGAATGAAAAACTGTTTTTT.

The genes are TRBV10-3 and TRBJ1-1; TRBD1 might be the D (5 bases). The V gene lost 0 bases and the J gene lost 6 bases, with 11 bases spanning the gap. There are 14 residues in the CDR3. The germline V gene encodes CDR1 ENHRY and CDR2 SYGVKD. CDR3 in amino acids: CAISESQGWAEAFF. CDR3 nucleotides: TGTGCCATCAGTGAGTCGCAGGGCTGGGCTGAAGCTTTCTTT.

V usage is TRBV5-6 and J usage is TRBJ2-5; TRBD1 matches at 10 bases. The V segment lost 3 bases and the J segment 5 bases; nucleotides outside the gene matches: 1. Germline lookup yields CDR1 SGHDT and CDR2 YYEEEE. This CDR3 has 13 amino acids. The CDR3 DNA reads TGTGCCAGCAGCTGGACAGGGGGGGAGACCCAGTACTTC. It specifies CASSWTGGETQYF.

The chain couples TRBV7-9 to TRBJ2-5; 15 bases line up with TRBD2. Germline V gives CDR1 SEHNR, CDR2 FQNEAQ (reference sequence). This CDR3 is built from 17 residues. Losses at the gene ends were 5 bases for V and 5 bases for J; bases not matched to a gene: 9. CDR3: CASSRGLAGGLGETQYF. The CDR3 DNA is TGTGCCAGCAGCCGAGGACTAGCGGGGGGGCTTGGGGAGACCCAGTACTTC.

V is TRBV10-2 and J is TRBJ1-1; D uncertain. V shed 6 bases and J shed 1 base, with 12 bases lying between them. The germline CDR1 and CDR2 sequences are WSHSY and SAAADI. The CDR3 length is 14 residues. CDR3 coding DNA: TGCGCCAGCAGGGGCCACGATCGGAACACTGAAGCTTTCTTT. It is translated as CASRGHDRNTEAFF.